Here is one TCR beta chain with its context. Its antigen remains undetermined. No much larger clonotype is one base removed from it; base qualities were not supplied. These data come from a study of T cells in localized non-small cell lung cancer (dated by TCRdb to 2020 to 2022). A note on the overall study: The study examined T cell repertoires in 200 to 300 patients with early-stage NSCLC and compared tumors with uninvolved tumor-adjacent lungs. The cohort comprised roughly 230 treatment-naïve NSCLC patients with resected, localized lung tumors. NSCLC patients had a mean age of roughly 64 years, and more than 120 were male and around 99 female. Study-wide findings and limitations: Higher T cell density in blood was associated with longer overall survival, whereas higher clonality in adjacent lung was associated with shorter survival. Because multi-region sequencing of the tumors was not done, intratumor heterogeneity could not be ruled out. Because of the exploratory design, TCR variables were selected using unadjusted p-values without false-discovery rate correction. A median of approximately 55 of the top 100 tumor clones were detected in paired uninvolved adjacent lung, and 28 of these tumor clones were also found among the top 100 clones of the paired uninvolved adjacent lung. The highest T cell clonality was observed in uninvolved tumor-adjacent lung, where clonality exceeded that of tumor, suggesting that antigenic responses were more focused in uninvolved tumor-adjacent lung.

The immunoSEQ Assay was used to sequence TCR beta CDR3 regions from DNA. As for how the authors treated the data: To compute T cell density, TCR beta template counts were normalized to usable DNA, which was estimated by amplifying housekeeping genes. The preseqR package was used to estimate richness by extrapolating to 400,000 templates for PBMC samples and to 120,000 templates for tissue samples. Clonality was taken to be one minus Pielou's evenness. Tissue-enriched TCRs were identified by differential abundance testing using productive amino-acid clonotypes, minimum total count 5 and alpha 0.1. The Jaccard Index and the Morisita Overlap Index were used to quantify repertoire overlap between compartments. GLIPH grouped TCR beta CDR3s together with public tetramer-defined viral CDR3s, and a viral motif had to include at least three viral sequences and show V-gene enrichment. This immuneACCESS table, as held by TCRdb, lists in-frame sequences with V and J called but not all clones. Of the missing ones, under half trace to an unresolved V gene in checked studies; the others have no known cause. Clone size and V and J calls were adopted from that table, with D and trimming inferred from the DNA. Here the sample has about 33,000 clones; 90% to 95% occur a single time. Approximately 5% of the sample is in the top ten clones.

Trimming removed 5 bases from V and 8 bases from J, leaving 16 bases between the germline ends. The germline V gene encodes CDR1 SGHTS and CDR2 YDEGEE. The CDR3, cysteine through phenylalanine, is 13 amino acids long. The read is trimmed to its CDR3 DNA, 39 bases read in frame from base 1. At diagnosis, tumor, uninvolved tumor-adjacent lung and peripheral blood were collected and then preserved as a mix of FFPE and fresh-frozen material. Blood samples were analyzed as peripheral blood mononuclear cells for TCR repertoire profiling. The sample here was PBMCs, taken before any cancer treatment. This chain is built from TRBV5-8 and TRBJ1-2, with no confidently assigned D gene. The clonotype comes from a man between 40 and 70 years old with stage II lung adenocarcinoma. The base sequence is TGTGCCAGCAGTTTTTCCGGGGTGGACGGCTACACCTTC. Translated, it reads CASSFSGVDGYTF.